This T cell receptor (beta chain) was obtained from a study of T cells expressing NK-cell markers. Study-wide results and limits: Uncertainty persisted over the HCMV specificity of expanded NKG2C+ T cell clones. For 6 or 7 donors, the dominant NKG2C+ clonotypes made up about 1.0-7.5% of their CD8+ T cells.

Germline V CDR1 and CDR2: SGHDT, YYEEEE. The length of the CDR3 is 16 residues. TCRdb re-called the 5' RACE reads, yielding one record per CDR3 amino acid sequence without DNA. The repertoire table contains roughly 350,000 distinct CDR3 sequences. Details on this clonotype: Its matching antigen is unknown.

Source material: blood T cells: a sorted CD56 or NKG2C T cell subset, CD4+ or CD8+ T cells, or bulk PBMC T cells (not recorded which). The sequence was obtained from a man aged 18-69 years in good health. J is TRBJ2-3 and V is TRBV5-6; the TRBD1 assignment by TCRdb is unverifiable without DNA. CDR3 amino acids: CASWSRGGRSTDTQYF.